Below, 12 T cell receptor beta chains from the same sample are listed, as sequenced in a study of tissue T cells after allogeneic stem cell transplantation. Data came from immunoSEQ multiplex PCR; TCRdb stores just in-frame clones and leaves some out. The data show around 2,900 clones, 43% seen once. Documented time point: mouse harvest day 14 after allogeneic transplant. Each mouse received 10^7 T-cell-depleted marrow cells plus 10^6 splenic CD5+ T cells by tail vein. The sample taken for sequencing was gut tissue. These receptors all stem from a female BALB/c mouse given C57BL/6 T cells with graft-versus-host disease after an allogeneic hematopoietic cell transplant.

As concerns this clone: Mouse names are used for the genes. The CDR3 end falls 1 residue outside the read, so it is completed with the germline J gene. The chain has TRBV23 and TRBJ1-5. CDR1 is KGHTA and CDR2 is FQNQQP in the germline V gene. CDR3 length equals 12 residues. This CDR3 reads CSSSPGSPAPLF. CDR3 bases read: TGCTCCAGCAGCCCGGGGTCCCCGGCTCCGCTT.

Concerning this clone: The genes are named according to mouse. The CDR3 extends 1 residue past the end of the read, so its final part is completed from the germline J gene. V gene TRBV23 combines with J gene TRBJ1-4; the table assigns TRBD1, which was not confirmed against the DNA. The CDR3 consists of 16 residues. Germline CDR1 is KGHTA and CDR2 is FQNQQP. The sequenced CDR3 bases are TGCTCCAGCAGTCAATCGCCACAGATTTCCAACGAAAGATTATTT. This codes for CSSSQSPQISNERLF. The full CDR3 protein is CSSSQSPQISNERLFF.

Of note for this clone: The genes are named according to mouse. With the read ending 1 residue before the CDR3 end, the germline J gene is used to fill in that end. The V call is TRBV31, the J call TRBJ2-3; 9 nucleotides agree with TRBD2. Germline CDR1 and CDR2: GKSSPN and SITVG. Trimming took 5 bases from V and 0 from J; bases not matched to a gene: 6. This CDR3 spans 15 amino acids. The covered CDR3 bases are TGTGCCTGGGGGGGACTGGGCAATAGTGCAGAAACGCTGTAT. Encoded protein: CAWGGLGNSAETLY. The CDR3 reads in full as CAWGGLGNSAETLYF.

Turning to this clone: The gene symbols are mouse symbols. Read coverage stops 1 residue before the CDR3 terminus; the germline J gene supplies the remainder. The J gene is TRBJ2-3, the V gene TRBV15; D is perhaps TRBD1 (5 bases). The CDR3 covers 13 residues. Trimming left V 6 bases short and J 0 bases short, with 7 bases between. Germline V gives CDR1 SGHND, CDR2 FRSKSL. CDR3 sequence reads: CASRRTSAETLYF. CDR3 DNA (partial): TGTGCCAGCAGGAGGACAAGTGCAGAAACGCTGTAT.

This clone is categorized as medium-sized. All gene names here are mouse names. The sequence runs out 1 residue before the end of the CDR3; the remainder is reconstructed from the germline J gene. The rearrangement links TRBV12-1 to TRBJ2-7, with TRBD1 matching 9 bases. Trimming cost V 2 bases and J 3 bases; bases outside gene matches: 4. Germline assignment: CDR1 SGHSN and CDR2 HYEKVE. CDR3 length: 14 residues. The sequenced part of the CDR3 DNA is TGTGCCAGCTCTCGGGACAGGGCGTTCTATGAACAGTAC. It encodes CASSRDRAFYEQY. The whole CDR3 protein is CASSRDRAFYEQYF. Combining the CDR3 with reference TRBV12-1 and TRBJ2-7 gives the whole variable domain DSGVVQSPRHIIKEKGGRSVLTCIPISGHSNVVWYQQTLGKELKFLIQHYEKVERDKGFLPSRFSVQQFDDYHSEMNMSALELEDSAMYFCASSRDRAFYEQYFGPGTRLTVL.

As for this clone: Gene names refer to mouse genes. The CDR3 end falls 1 residue outside the read, so it is completed with the germline J gene. V is TRBV30 and J is TRBJ2-4; 11 nucleotides agree with TRBD2. J was trimmed by 0 bases and V by 3 bases; bases with no gene match: 2. The CDR3 covers 15 residues. Germline V gene data show CDR1 as SQVVS and CDR2 as ANEGSEA. CDR3 region: CSSRDWGDSQNTLYF. CDR3 DNA, as far as it was read: TGTAGTTCTAGGGACTGGGGGGATAGTCAAAACACCTTGTAC.

Concerning this clone itself: The gene names given are mouse names. CDR3 DNA (partial): TGTGCCAGCAGTTCTAAAAACACCTTGTAC. As protein: CASSSKNTLY. The whole CDR3 sequence is CASSSKNTLYF. This chain uses TRBV15 with TRBJ2-4, with D hard to call. The read is 1 residue too short to cover the CDR3 end, so that end is filled in from the germline J gene. In germline, CDR1 is SGHND, CDR2 FRSKSL. CDR3 length equals 11 residues. Trimming pared 4 bases from V and 4 bases from J, leaving 3 bases between.

Only a few counts were recorded for this clone. Mouse germline and gene names are used. The DNA ends 1 residue before the CDR3 does, and the rest of the CDR3 is filled in from the germline J gene. The J gene is TRBJ1-3, the V gene TRBV16, with a possible D match to TRBD1 (5 bases). The CDR3 totals 16 residues. V gave up 0 bases and J gave up 2 bases, with 11 bases separating them. The germline CDR1 and CDR2 sequences are SGHSA and FRNQAP. CDR3 protein: CASSLDQSGTGNTLYF. CDR3 bases read: TGTGCAAGCAGCTTAGATCAGTCAGGGACTGGAAATACGCTCTAT.

This clone was seen once. Gene names are mouse gene names. The CDR3 goes on 1 residue after the read ends, and that part is filled in from the germline J gene. The J gene is TRBJ2-7, the V gene TRBV12-2; 9 bases line up with TRBD1. V lost 2 bases to trimming and J lost 3 bases; unmatched junction nucleotides: 4. In germline, CDR1 is SGHLS, CDR2 HYDKME. This CDR3 is built from 14 residues. The CDR3 sequence is CASSRDRAFYEQYF. The CDR3 DNA, read in part, is TGTGCCAGCTCTCGGGACAGGGCGTTCTATGAACAGTAC.

Details on this clone: Gene labels here are mouse ones. This CDR3 reads CASSQDGRGRDGNTLYF. The DNA read from the CDR3 is TGTGCCAGCAGCCAAGACGGCAGGGGGCGCGATGGAAATACGCTCTAT. V and J are TRBV5 and TRBJ1-3; TRBD1 matches 8 bases. The read falls 1 residue short of the CDR3 end, and the missing part is taken from the germline J gene. The V gene end was trimmed by 0 bases and the J gene end by 3 bases; junction bases not matched to a gene: 7. CDR1 is LGHNA and CDR2 is YNLKQL in the germline V gene (reference sequence). The CDR3 runs 17 residues.

For this clone: Genes and germline come from the mouse. With the read ending 1 residue before the CDR3 end, the germline J gene is used to fill in that end. V and J are TRBV26 and TRBJ2-3; 10 positions match TRBD2. CDR1 and CDR2 from the germline V gene are KGHPV and FQNQEV (reference sequence). The length of the CDR3 is 15 residues. After removal of 2 bases from V and 1 base from J, the junction contained 0 bases not matched to a gene. CDR3 DNA (partial): TGTGCCAGCAGTCTGGGACTGGGGGGTGCAGAAACGCTGTAT. Translated, it gives CASSLGLGGAETLY. The whole CDR3 protein reads CASSLGLGGAETLYF.

Remarks on this clone: Any gene name here is a mouse gene name. Partial CDR3 DNA: TGTGCCAGCTCTTGGGACCGCCAAGACACCCAGTAC. It is translated as CASSWDRQDTQY. The whole CDR3 sequence reads CASSWDRQDTQYF. V is TRBV12-1 and J is TRBJ2-5; D is tentatively TRBD1 or TRBD2 (5 bases each). The read ends 1 residue shy of where the CDR3 ends; the end is completed using the germline J gene. Trimming removed 3 bases from V and 2 bases from J, with 8 bases in between. Germline V gene sequence: CDR1 SGHSN, CDR2 HYEKVE. This CDR3 has 13 amino acids.